The 17 T cell receptor beta chains listed next were all sequenced from one sample in a study of T cell repertoires in cytomegalovirus infection. MiXCR was run by TCRdb on the reads, yielding one entry per CDR3 protein. The sample holds about 74,000 distinct CDR3 sequences; 25% to 30% are singletons and the top ten take 45% to 75%. Their antigens are not known. The starting material was CD8+ T cells from cultured PBMCs, obtained from culture after CMV antigen stimulation. These receptors originate from a human donor in good health (CMV status not recorded). Some clones in this sample may be carry-over from other donors' samples.

There are many counts of this clonotype. This rearrangement joins TRBV7-9 to TRBJ2-2, with 9 bases fitting TRBD2. This CDR3 comprises 14 residues. The germline V gene has CDR1 SEHNR and CDR2 FQNEAQ (reference sequence). V shed 7 bases and J 6 bases; nucleotides not matched to a gene: 6. In DNA, the CDR3 is TGTGCCAGCAATGCGGGAGGGCCGGCCGGGGAGCTGTTTTTT. It translates to CASNAGGPAGELFF.

V and J are TRBV28 and TRBJ2-1; perhaps TRBD2 as D (5 bases). V lost 5 bases, J lost 4 bases, and 12 bases lay in between. CDR1 and CDR2 (germline): MDHEN, SYDVKM. The CDR3 loop spans 14 amino acids. CDR3 in DNA: TGTGCCAGCAGTCGCCCCGGGGATTACAATGAGCAGTTCTTC. Its translation is CASSRPGDYNEQFF.

At least ten counts were recorded for this clonotype. This rearrangement joins TRBV4-1 to TRBJ1-2, with a possible D match to TRBD1 (6 bases). The V end was cut by 0 bases, the J end by 6 bases, with 14 bases between. The V gene's germline CDR1 is MGHRA and CDR2 YSYEKL. The CDR3 has 15 amino acids. The chain's CDR3 is CASSQDSGGRNGYTF. The CDR3 DNA is TGCGCCAGCAGCCAAGATTCGGGGGGGCGCAATGGCTACACCTTC.

The genes are TRBV29-1 and TRBJ2-2, with 9 bases lining up with TRBD1. Germline CDR1 SQVTM, CDR2 ANQGSEA. Losses at the gene ends were 4 bases for V and 4 bases for J; bases not matched to a gene: 19. The CDR3 length is 19 residues. CDR3 DNA sequence: TGCAGCGTTGCCGCCCGTGCGGGGAGGGACAGGGAGGGCACCGGGGAGCTGTTTTTT. Its translation is CSVAARAGRDREGTGELFF.

This clonotype was recorded at least ten times. The chain couples TRBV4-3 to TRBJ2-7; D unresolved. CDR3 size: 14 residues. CDR1 is LGHNA, CDR2 YSLEER, per germline. Trimming left V 4 bases short and J 5 bases short, with 15 bases between. The CDR3 loop reads CASSLTGPGDEQYF. As DNA, the CDR3 is TGCGCCAGCAGCCTCACGGGTCCAGGTGACGAGCAGTACTTC.

This chain connects TRBV28 to TRBJ2-7; TRBD2 might be the D (5 bases). Germline CDR1 and CDR2: MDHEN and SYDVKM. Trimming pared 3 bases from V and 4 bases from J, leaving 16 bases between. The CDR3 is 15 residues long. The CDR3 sequence: CASSFGIQVAYEQYF. The CDR3 nucleotides read TGTGCCAGCAGTTTCGGCATCCAGGTAGCGTACGAGCAGTACTTC.

The V and J genes are TRBV6-5 and TRBJ2-7, with a tentative D call TRBD1 (6 bases). This CDR3 is 16 amino acids long. Germline V CDR1 and CDR2: MNHEY, SVGAGI. The V gene lost 0 bases and the J gene lost 2 bases, with 14 bases spanning the gap. The CDR3 coding sequence is TGTGCCAGCAGTTACTCGACAGGCCAGGTTGCCTACGAGCAGTACTTC. Its protein product is CASSYSTGQVAYEQYF.

The chain combines TRBV7-4 with TRBJ2-2, with a weak D call TRBD1 (5 bases). The CDR3 totals 15 residues. V dropped 3 bases and J dropped 6 bases, with 14 bases sitting between them. In germline, CDR1 is SGHVT, CDR2 SQSDAQ. The CDR3 coding sequence is TGTGCCAGCAGCTTCCGTCCGGCAGGGCCCGGGGAGCTGTTTTTT. Its protein product is CASSFRPAGPGELFF. Based on the CDR3 plus reference TRBV7-4 and TRBJ2-2, the full variable domain is GAGVSQSPRYKVAKRGRDVALRCDSISGHVTLYWYRQTLGQGSEVLTYSQSDAQRDKSGRPSGRFSAERPERSVSTLKIQRTEQGDSAVYLCASSFRPAGPGELFFGEGSRLTVL.

The chain has TRBV6-2 or TRBV6-3 and TRBJ1-5; 10 bases are a match to TRBD1. The CDR3 consists of 17 residues. Germline V gives CDR1 MNHEY, CDR2 SVGEGT. V lost 5 bases to trimming and J lost 0 bases; unmatched junction nucleotides: 7. The CDR3 DNA reads TGTGCCAGCAGTGGAGGACAGGGGGATTATAGCAATCAGCCCCAGCATTTT. It is translated as CASSGGQGDYSNQPQHF.

Points on this clonotype: The conserved phenylalanine or tryptophan normally closing the CDR3 is absent here, so this likely arose from a read error. The rearrangement uses TRBV25-1 and TRBJ2-1; D is perhaps TRBD2 (7 bases). CDR3 length equals 12 residues. Trimming took off 3 bases at V and 10 bases at J, with 10 bases between the two ends. The germline gives CDR1 MGHDK, CDR2 SYGVNS. The CDR3 region is CASSDRGGEQFI. CDR3 bases: TGTGCCAGCAGTGATAGGGGGGGGGAGCAGTTCATC.

This clonotype has only a few counts. The rearrangement links TRBV27 to TRBJ1-5, with no clear D. Germline-derived CDR1 and CDR2 are MNHEY and SMNVEV (reference sequence). The ends were cut back, 3 bases at V and 5 bases at J, with 11 bases in the middle. The CDR3 is 14 amino acids. CDR3 loop: CASSFGQQHQPQHF. The CDR3 DNA sequence: TGTGCCAGCAGTTTTGGGCAGCAGCATCAGCCCCAGCATTTT.

This chain links TRBV12-3 or TRBV12-4 with TRBJ2-3; D could derive from TRBD1 or TRBD2 (5 bases each). Trimming removed 3 bases from V and 2 bases from J, with 9 bases in between. The CDR3 is 14 amino acids. CDR3 DNA: TGTGCCAGCAGTTTGTGGGGGACCACAGATACGCAGTATTTT. Its protein is CASSLWGTTDTQYF.

The chain recombines TRBV27 with TRBJ1-5; the D gene is possibly TRBD1 (6 bases). V was clipped by 7 bases and J by 4 bases, with 17 bases between them. CDR3 length equals 15 residues. Germline V gives CDR1 MNHEY, CDR2 SMNVEV (reference sequence). The CDR3 DNA sequence: TGTGCCAGCACCCCCAACCAGGGGTATAATCAGCCCCAGCATTTT. Translating it yields CASTPNQGYNQPQHF.

The chain uses TRBV12-3 or TRBV12-4 and TRBJ1-1; no clear D. V shed 3 bases and J shed 7 bases, with 6 bases lying between them. The CDR3 totals 11 residues. CDR3 nucleotides: TGTGCCAGCAGTTTTGGGAGTGAAGCTTTCTTT. This gives the protein CASSFGSEAFF.

This chain connects TRBV29-1 to TRBJ1-1, with 11 bases fitting TRBD1. The CDR3 loop spans 15 amino acids. V lost 0 bases, J lost 5 bases, and 5 bases stayed unmatched. Germline V gives CDR1 SQVTM, CDR2 ANQGSEA. The CDR3 nucleotides read TGCAGCGTTGAAGAGCCCGGACAGGGGGCGACTGAAGCTTTCTTT. This encodes CSVEEPGQGATEAFF.

This rearrangement joins TRBV27 to TRBJ2-1; D is perhaps TRBD2 (6 bases). The V end was cut by 2 bases, the J end by 7 bases, with 12 bases between. Germline CDR1 reads MNHEY; CDR2 reads SMNVEV (reference sequence). This CDR3 contains 14 residues. CDR3 in amino acids: CASSLGGWLNEQFF. As DNA, the CDR3 is TGTGCCAGCAGTTTAGGGGGGTGGCTGAATGAGCAGTTCTTC.

The chain recombines TRBV4-1 with TRBJ2-1, with a tentative D call TRBD2 (5 bases). CDR1 and CDR2 (germline): MGHRA, YSYEKL. The CDR3 is 13 amino acids. V gave up 3 bases and J gave up 7 bases, with 10 bases separating them. CDR3 nucleotides: TGCGCCAGCAGCCAGGGAGTTCAAAATGAGCAGTTCTTC. This sequence encodes CASSQGVQNEQFF.